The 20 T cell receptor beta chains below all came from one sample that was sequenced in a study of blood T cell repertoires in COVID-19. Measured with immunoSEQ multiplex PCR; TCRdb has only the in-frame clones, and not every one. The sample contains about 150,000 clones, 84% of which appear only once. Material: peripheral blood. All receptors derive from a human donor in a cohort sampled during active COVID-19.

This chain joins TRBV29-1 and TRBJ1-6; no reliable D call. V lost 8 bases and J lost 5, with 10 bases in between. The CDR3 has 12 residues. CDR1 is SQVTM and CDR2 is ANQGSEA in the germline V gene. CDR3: CSPPSDNSPLHF. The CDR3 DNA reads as TGCAGCCCCCCCAGCGATAATTCACCCCTCCACTTT.

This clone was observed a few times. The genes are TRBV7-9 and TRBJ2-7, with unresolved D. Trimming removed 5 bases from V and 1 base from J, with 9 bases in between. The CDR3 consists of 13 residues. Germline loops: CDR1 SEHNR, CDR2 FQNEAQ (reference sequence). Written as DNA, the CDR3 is TGTGCCAGCAGCCCCCGGTCATCCTACGAGCAGTACTTC. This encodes CASSPRSSYEQYF.

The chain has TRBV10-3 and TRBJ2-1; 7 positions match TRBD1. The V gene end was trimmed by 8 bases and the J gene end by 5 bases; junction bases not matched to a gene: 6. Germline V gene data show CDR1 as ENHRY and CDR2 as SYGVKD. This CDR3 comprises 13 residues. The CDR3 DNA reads TGTGCCATCCGGGGCAGGGGGAACAATGAGCAGTTCTTC. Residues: CAIRGRGNNEQFF.

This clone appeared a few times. CDR3 DNA: TGTGCCAGCAGCGAATCCACGGGTCGCCAGCCCCAGCATTTT. It codes for CASSESTGRQPQHF. The V gene is TRBV7-9, the J gene TRBJ1-5; D unclear. The CDR3 length is 14 residues. Germline V gene sequence: CDR1 SEHNR, CDR2 FQNEAQ (reference sequence). Trimming shortened V by 5 bases and J by 7 bases, and 15 bases separated the two germline ends.

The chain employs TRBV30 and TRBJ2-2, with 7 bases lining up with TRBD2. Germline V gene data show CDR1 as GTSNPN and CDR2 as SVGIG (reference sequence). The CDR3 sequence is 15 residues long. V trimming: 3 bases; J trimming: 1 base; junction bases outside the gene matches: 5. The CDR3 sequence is CAWRGGPLNTGELFF. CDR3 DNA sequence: TGTGCCTGGAGGGGAGGGCCGCTGAACACCGGGGAGCTGTTTTTT.

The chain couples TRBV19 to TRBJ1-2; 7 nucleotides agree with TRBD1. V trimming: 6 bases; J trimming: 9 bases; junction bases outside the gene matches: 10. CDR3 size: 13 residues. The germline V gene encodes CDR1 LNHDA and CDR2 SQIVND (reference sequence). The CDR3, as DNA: TGTGCCAGTAGCACCACAGGGGCGGGAAGCTACACCTTC. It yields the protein CASSTTGAGSYTF.

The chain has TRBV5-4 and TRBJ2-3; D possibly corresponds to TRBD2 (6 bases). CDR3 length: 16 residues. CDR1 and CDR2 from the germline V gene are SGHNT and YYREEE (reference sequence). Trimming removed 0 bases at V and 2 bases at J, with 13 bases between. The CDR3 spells CASSLGVGRDTDTQYF. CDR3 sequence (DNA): TGTGCCAGCAGCTTGGGCGTCGGGCGGGACACAGATACGCAGTATTTT.

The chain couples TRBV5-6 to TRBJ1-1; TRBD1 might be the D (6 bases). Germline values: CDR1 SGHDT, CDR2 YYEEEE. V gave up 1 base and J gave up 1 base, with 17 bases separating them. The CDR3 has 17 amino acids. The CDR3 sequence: CASSLLGRGYENTEAFF. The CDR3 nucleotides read TGTGCCAGCAGCTTGTTGGGCAGGGGATACGAGAACACTGAAGCTTTCTTT. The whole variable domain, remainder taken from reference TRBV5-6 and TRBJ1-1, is DAGVTQSPTHLIKTRGQQVTLRCSPKSGHDTVSWYQQALGQGPQFIFQYYEEEERQRGNFPDRFSGHQFPNYSSELNVNALLLGDSALYLCASSLLGRGYENTEAFFGQGTRLTVV.

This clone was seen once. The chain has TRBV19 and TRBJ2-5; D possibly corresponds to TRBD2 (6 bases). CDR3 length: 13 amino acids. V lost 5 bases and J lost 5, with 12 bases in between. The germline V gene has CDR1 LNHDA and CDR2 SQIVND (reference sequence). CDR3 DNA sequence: TGTGCCAGTAGTTGGGACTCTCACGAGACCCAGTACTTC. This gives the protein CASSWDSHETQYF.

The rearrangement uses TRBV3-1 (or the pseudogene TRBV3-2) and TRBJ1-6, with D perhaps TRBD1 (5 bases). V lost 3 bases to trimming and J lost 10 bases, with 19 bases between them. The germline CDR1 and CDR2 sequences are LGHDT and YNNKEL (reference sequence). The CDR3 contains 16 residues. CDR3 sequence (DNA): TGTGCCAGCAGCCAGGACCTGGGGCCTGCTGGCTCACCCCTCCACTTT. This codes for CASSQDLGPAGSPLHF.

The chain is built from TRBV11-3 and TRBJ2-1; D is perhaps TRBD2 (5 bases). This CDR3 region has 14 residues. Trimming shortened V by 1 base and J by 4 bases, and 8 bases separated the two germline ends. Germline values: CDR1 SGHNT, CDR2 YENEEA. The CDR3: CASSLGTSYNEQFF. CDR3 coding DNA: TGTGCCAGCAGCTTAGGTACTAGTTACAATGAGCAGTTCTTC.

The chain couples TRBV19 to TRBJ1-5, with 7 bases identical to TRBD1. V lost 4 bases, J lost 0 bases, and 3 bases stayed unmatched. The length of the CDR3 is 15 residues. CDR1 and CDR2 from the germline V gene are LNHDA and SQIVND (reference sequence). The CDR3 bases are TGTGCCAGTAGTACCCACAGGGGTAGCAATCAGCCCCAGCATTTT. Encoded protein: CASSTHRGSNQPQHF.

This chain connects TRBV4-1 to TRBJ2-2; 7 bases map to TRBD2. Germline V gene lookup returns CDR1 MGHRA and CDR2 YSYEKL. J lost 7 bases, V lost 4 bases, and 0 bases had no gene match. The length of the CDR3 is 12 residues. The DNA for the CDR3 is TGCGCCAGCAGCCCGGGGGGCGGGGAGCTGTTTTTT. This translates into CASSPGGGELFF.

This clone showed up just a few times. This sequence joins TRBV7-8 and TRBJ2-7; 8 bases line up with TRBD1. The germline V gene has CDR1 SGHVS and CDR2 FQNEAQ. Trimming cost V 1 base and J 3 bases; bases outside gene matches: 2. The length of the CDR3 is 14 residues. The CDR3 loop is CASSLDGQGYEQYV. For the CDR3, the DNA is TGTGCCAGCAGCTTAGATGGACAGGGCTACGAGCAGTACGTC.

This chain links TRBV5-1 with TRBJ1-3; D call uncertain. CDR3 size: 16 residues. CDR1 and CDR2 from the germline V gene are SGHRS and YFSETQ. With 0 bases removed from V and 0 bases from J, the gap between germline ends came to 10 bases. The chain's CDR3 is CASSLEQASSGNTIYF. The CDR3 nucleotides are TGCGCCAGCAGCTTGGAGCAGGCGAGCTCTGGAAACACCATATATTTT.

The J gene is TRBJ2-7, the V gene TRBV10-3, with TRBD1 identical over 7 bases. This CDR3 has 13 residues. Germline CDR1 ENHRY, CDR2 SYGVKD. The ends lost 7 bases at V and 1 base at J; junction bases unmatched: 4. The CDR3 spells CAIMSDRSYEQYV. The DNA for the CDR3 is TGTGCCATCATGTCGGACAGGTCCTACGAGCAGTACGTC.

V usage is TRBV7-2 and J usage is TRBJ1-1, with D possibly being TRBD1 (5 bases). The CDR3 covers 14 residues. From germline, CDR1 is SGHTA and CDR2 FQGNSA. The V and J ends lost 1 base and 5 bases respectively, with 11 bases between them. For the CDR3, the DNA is TGTGCCAGCAGCTTAGACGCCAGGGTGACTGAAGCTTTCTTT. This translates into CASSLDARVTEAFF. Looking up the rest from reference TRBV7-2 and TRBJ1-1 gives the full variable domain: GAGVSQSPSNKVTEKGKDVELRCDPISGHTALYWYRQSLGQGLEFLIYFQGNSAPDKSGLPSDRFSAERTGGSVSTLTIQRTQQEDSAVYLCASSLDARVTEAFFGQGTRLTVV.

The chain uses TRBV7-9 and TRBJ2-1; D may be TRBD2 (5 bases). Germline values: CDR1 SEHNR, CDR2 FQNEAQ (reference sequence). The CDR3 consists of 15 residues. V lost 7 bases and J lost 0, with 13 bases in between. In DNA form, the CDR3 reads TGTGCCAGCACCTCCCGGGGTAGCTCCTACAATGAGCAGTTCTTC. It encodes CASTSRGSSYNEQFF.

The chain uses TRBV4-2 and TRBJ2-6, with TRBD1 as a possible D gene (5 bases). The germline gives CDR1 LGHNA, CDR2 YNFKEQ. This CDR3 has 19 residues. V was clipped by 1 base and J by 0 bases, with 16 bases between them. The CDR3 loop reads CASSQVMGPGNSGANVLTF. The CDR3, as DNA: TGTGCCAGCAGCCAAGTCATGGGCCCAGGGAACTCTGGGGCCAACGTCCTGACTTTC.

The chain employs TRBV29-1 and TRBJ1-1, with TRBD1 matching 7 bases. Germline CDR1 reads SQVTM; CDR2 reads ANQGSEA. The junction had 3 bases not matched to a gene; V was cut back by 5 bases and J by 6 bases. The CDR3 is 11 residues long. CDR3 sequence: CSVQGEAEAFF. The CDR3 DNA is TGCAGCGTTCAGGGGGAGGCTGAAGCTTTCTTT.